The next 22 T cell receptor beta chains were all read from a single sample in a study of shared clonotypes between healthy human individuals (dated by TCRdb to 2020 to 2021). The library was produced with the immunoSEQ multiplex PCR assay. TCRdb took this table from immuneACCESS and kept in-frame rearrangements with V and J called. Such tables lack part of the clones; where checked against another copy, unresolved V genes explain under half of the gap, and the rest is unexplained. The sample table records under 750,000 clones; around 70% of these occur just once. Clones ranked in the top ten supply about 1.7% of the sample. The source material was memory CD4+ T cells sorted from blood. The cell subset or site label, read with the paper, signifies: CD45RA-negative fraction. All receptors come from a woman aged 25 to 39 in good health.

This chain uses TRBV28 with TRBJ1-2; 12 bases are shared with TRBD1. This CDR3 region has 16 residues. CDR1 is MDHEN, CDR2 SYDVKM, per germline. The trim removed 7 bases at V and 2 bases at J, leaving 8 bases unmatched. The CDR3 DNA reads as TGTGCCAGCACCGCAACCGGGACAGGGGGCAACTATGGCTACACCTTC. Translated: CASTATGTGGNYGYTF.

V is TRBV2 and J is TRBJ2-3; tentatively, D is TRBD2 (5 bases). CDR3 length: 16 residues. Germline CDR1 is SNHLY and CDR2 is FYNNEI. Trimming shortened V by 4 bases and J by 2 bases, and 16 bases separated the two germline ends. The CDR3 bases are TGTGCCAGCAGTGGCCTTGGACGGACTTTCACAGATACGCAGTATTTT. Its translation: CASSGLGRTFTDTQYF.

The V call is TRBV19, the J call TRBJ2-6; weak D call: TRBD1 (6 bases). The CDR3 is 18 amino acids. CDR1 and CDR2 (germline): LNHDA, SQIVND (reference sequence). Trimming removed 5 bases from V and 0 bases from J, with 17 bases in between. CDR3 region: CASSFGIRGSSGANVLTF. In DNA, the CDR3 is TGTGCCAGTAGTTTTGGTATCAGGGGTAGCTCTGGGGCCAACGTCCTGACTTTC.

V is TRBV12-5 and J is TRBJ2-1, with 11 positions matching TRBD2. The germline V gene encodes CDR1 LGHNT and CDR2 FRNRAP. The ends lost 0 bases at V and 8 bases at J; junction bases unmatched: 9. This CDR3 contains 17 residues. The CDR3 DNA reads TGTGCTAGTGGTTTGGTACGGGAACTAGCGGGAGATTATGAGCAGTTCTTC. Translation: CASGLVRELAGDYEQFF.

CDR3 loop: CASSMGSRVGTGELFF. CDR3 DNA: TGCGCCAGCAGCATGGGGTCCAGGGTCGGGACCGGGGAGCTGTTTTTT. The rearrangement joins TRBV5-1 to TRBJ2-2; possibly TRBD1 for D (5 bases). Trimming took 4 bases from V and 5 from J, leaving 18 bases between them. The CDR3 totals 16 residues. The germline CDR1 and CDR2 sequences are SGHRS and YFSETQ.

The rearrangement uses TRBV6-7 and TRBJ2-4; 10 bases are a match to TRBD2. TRBV6-7 counts as an open reading frame of uncertain function. The length of the CDR3 is 21 residues. Trimming cost V 0 bases and J 1 base; bases outside gene matches: 15. The CDR3 reads CASSYSFYGLAVEGAKNIQYF. The CDR3, as DNA: TGTGCCAGCAGTTACTCCTTTTATGGACTAGCGGTGGAAGGGGCCAAAAACATTCAGTACTTC.

This clone was counted only a few times. J is TRBJ2-2 and V is TRBV11-2; D call uncertain. Trimming shortened V by 4 bases and J by 4 bases, and 7 bases separated the two germline ends. The CDR3 spans 13 residues. CDR1 SGHAT and CDR2 FQNNGV come from the germline V gene. DNA for the CDR3: TGTGCCAGCAGCTGGGTAGTCACCGGGGAGCTGTTTTTT. It yields the protein CASSWVVTGELFF.

The chain combines TRBV18 with TRBJ2-5; a weak D match, TRBD2 (7 bases). Germline lookup yields CDR1 KGHSH and CDR2 LQKENI. Deletions cut 3 bases from V and 1 base from J, with 18 bases between. The CDR3 sequence is 17 residues long. The CDR3 coding sequence is TGTGCCAGCTCACCCCGCGCTTTTCGGGGGGCCCAAGAGACCCAGTACTTC. Translated, it gives CASSPRAFRGAQETQYF.

In the case of this clone: The junction shows a germline mismatch at one end, possibly a read error. This chain uses TRBV5-4 with TRBJ2-5; 9 bases are a match to TRBD2. The CDR3 sequence is 16 residues long. CDR1 is SGHNT, CDR2 YYREEE, per germline (reference sequence). CDR3 sequence: CASRLGSGRSQETQYF. The CDR3 coding sequence is TGTGCCAGCAGATTGGGCAGCGGGAGGTCTCAAGAGACCCAGTACTTC.

Details on this clone: The junction and the germline gene differ at one end; a read error may be behind it. The rearrangement links TRBV27 to TRBJ2-5, with D perhaps being TRBD1 or TRBD2 (5 bases each). The V gene's germline CDR1 is MNHEY and CDR2 SMNVEV (reference sequence). This CDR3 spans 12 amino acids. CDR3 residues: CASSFGGEIQYF. The CDR3 coding sequence is TGTGCCAGCAGTTTTGGGGGAGAGATCCAGTACTTC.

The V gene is TRBV5-1, the J gene TRBJ1-5, with TRBD1 identical over 8 bases. Germline values: CDR1 SGHRS, CDR2 YFSETQ. V lost 4 bases and J lost 6; bases outside the gene matches: 6. The CDR3 is made up of 14 amino acids. The CDR3 DNA is TGCGCCAGCAGCCCGGGACAGGAGGGTCAGCCCCAGCATTTT. Amino acids: CASSPGQEGQPQHF. Drawing the rest from reference TRBV5-1 and TRBJ1-5, the complete variable domain is KAGVTQTPRYLIKTRGQQVTLSCSPISGHRSVSWYQQTPGQGLQFLFEYFSETQRNKGNFPGRFSGRQFSNSRSEMNVSTLELGDSALYLCASSPGQEGQPQHFGDGTRLSIL.

The chain links TRBV29-1 to TRBJ2-3; 14 nucleotides match TRBD2. Trimming at V came to 7 bases and at J to 5 bases, leaving 8 bases not matched to a gene. Germline values: CDR1 SQVTM, CDR2 ANQGSEA. This CDR3 has 15 amino acids. CDR3 amino acids: CSARLAGGPGDTQYF. CDR3 nucleotide sequence: TGCAGCGCCCGACTAGCGGGAGGGCCCGGAGATACGCAGTATTTT.

This clone has a handful of counts. V gene TRBV6-5 combines with J gene TRBJ2-3; D is perhaps TRBD1 or TRBD2 (5 bases each). The CDR3 consists of 14 residues. Germline V gene lookup returns CDR1 MNHEY and CDR2 SVGAGI. The V end was cut by 6 bases, the J end by 2 bases, with 12 bases between. Here the CDR3 reads CASRKGPITDTQYF. The CDR3 region has the DNA TGTGCCAGCAGAAAGGGACCGATCACAGATACGCAGTATTTT.

V is TRBV9 and J is TRBJ2-1; 14 nucleotides match TRBD2. This CDR3 comprises 16 residues. V shed 0 bases, J shed 7 bases, and the junction held 3 bases outside the gene matches. Looked up from germline, CDR1 is SGDLS and CDR2 is YYNGEE. The CDR3 DNA is TGTGCCAGCAGCGTAGTGGGACTAGCGGGAGCGAATGAGCAGTTCTTC. Translation gives CASSVVGLAGANEQFF. Using reference TRBV9 and TRBJ2-1 for the parts outside the CDR3, the full variable domain is DSGVTQTPKHLITATGQRVTLRCSPRSGDLSVYWYQQSLDQGLQFLIQYYNGEERAKGNILERFSAQQFPDLHSELNLSSLELGDSALYFCASSVVGLAGANEQFFGPGTRLTVL.

This clone has ten or more counts. The chain uses TRBV6-4 and TRBJ2-1; D gene unclear. Germline-derived CDR1 and CDR2 are MRHNA and SNTAGT. V was clipped by 5 bases and J by 9 bases, with 11 bases between them. The CDR3 covers 12 residues. The CDR3, as DNA: TGTGCCAGCAGTTTGGAAAGTGGTGAGCAGTTCTTC. It specifies CASSLESGEQFF.

Worth noting for this clone: A read error is possible here, since a much larger clone lies one base away. The chain recombines TRBV6-4 with TRBJ2-3; 10 positions match TRBD2. Germline CDR1 MRHNA, CDR2 SNTAGT. The CDR3 loop spans 15 amino acids. The ends lost 0 bases at V and 3 bases at J; junction bases unmatched: 0. This CDR3 is CASSDSSGRTDTQYF. As DNA, the CDR3 is TGTGCCAGCAGTGACTCTAGCGGGAGGACAGATACGCAGTATTTT.

A note on this clone: The sample contains more than one DNA sequence encoding this CDR3. V gene TRBV19 combines with J gene TRBJ2-7, with 9 nucleotides matching TRBD1. CDR3 length: 13 residues. Germline V gives CDR1 LNHDA, CDR2 SQIVND (reference sequence). V dropped 4 bases and J dropped 2; count of bases not matched to a gene: 0. The CDR3 DNA sequence: TGTGCCAGTAGTAGGGACAGGGCCTACGAGCAGTACTTC. Translation gives CASSRDRAYEQYF. Combining the CDR3 with reference TRBV19 and TRBJ2-7 gives the whole variable domain DGGITQSPKYLFRKEGQNVTLSCEQNLNHDAMYWYRQDPGQGLRLIYYSQIVNDFQKGDIAEGYSVSREKKESFPLTVTSAQKNPTAFYLCASSRDRAYEQYFGPGTRLTVT.

This chain links TRBV19 with TRBJ1-5; 8 positions match TRBD1. The V and J ends lost 4 bases and 3 bases, in that order; junction bases with no gene match: 5. Germline loops: CDR1 LNHDA, CDR2 SQIVND (reference sequence). CDR3 length: 15 amino acids. CDR3 nucleotide sequence: TGTGCCAGTAGTAGCGGCCAGGGGGCCAATCAGCCCCAGCATTTT. Its protein product is CASSSGQGANQPQHF.

This chain uses TRBV18 with TRBJ1-2; 8 bases map to TRBD1. V shed 5 bases, J shed 1 base, and the junction held 9 bases outside the gene matches. CDR1 is KGHSH and CDR2 is LQKENI in the germline V gene. The CDR3 is made up of 16 amino acids. The CDR3 is CASSNRQGPINYGYTF. The CDR3 DNA is TGTGCCAGCTCAAATCGACAGGGGCCGATTAACTATGGCTACACCTTC. The whole variable domain, remainder taken from reference TRBV18 and TRBJ1-2, is NAGVMQNPRHLVRRRGQEARLRCSPMKGHSHVYWYRQLPEEGLKFMVYLQKENIIDESGMPKERFSAEFPKEGPSILRIQQVVRGDSAAYFCASSNRQGPINYGYTFGSGTRLTVV.

The count of this clone is one. The chain combines TRBV19 with TRBJ2-3, with a weak D call TRBD1 (6 bases). V was pared by 11 bases and J by 2 bases, with 17 bases between. The CDR3 loop spans 14 amino acids. Germline assignment: CDR1 LNHDA and CDR2 SQIVND (reference sequence). The CDR3 loop reads CASSPGAYTDTQYF. In nucleotides, the CDR3 is TGTGCCTCCAGCCCAGGGGCCTACACAGATACGCAGTATTTT. Looking up the rest from reference TRBV19 and TRBJ2-3 gives the full variable domain: DGGITQSPKYLFRKEGQNVTLSCEQNLNHDAMYWYRQDPGQGLRLIYYSQIVNDFQKGDIAEGYSVSREKKESFPLTVTSAQKNPTAFYLCASSPGAYTDTQYFGPGTRLTVL.

The chain carries TRBV28 and TRBJ2-3, with 7 bases that match TRBD2. CDR3 length equals 16 residues. J was trimmed by 2 bases and V by 11 bases; bases with no gene match: 16. In germline, CDR1 is MDHEN, CDR2 SYDVKM. CDR3 protein: CAGASIAGKVTDTQYF. The CDR3 nucleotides read TGTGCCGGGGCATCGATAGCGGGCAAAGTCACAGATACGCAGTATTTT. The full variable domain, rest sourced from reference TRBV28 and TRBJ2-3, is DVKVTQSSRYLVKRTGEKVFLECVQDMDHENMFWYRQDPGLGLRLIYFSYDVKMKEKGDIPEGYSVSREKKERFSLILESASTNQTSMYLCAGASIAGKVTDTQYFGPGTRLTVL.

This rearrangement joins TRBV25-1 to TRBJ1-5; the D is unclear. The CDR3 contains 16 residues. Looked up from germline, CDR1 is MGHDK and CDR2 is SYGVNS. Trimming removed 3 bases from V and 4 bases from J, with 16 bases in between. The CDR3 DNA is TGTGCCAGCAGTGACGCCGGACGTTTGGAAAATCAGCCCCAGCATTTT. Translated, it gives CASSDAGRLENQPQHF.